This entry features one T cell receptor (beta chain) sequence. Its specificity is not known. This specimen comes from a study of CD8+ T cells in alopecia areata. Findings of the study overall: When scalp samples are sequenced, resident alphabeta T cells of normal skin are also captured.

Lesional scalp punch biopsies and peripheral blood were collected from alopecia areata patients. PBMCs were stained for CD3, CD4 and CD8, and CD4+ and CD8+ T cells were sorted. Extracted RNA was reverse transcribed, and the resulting cDNA served as sequencing template. TCRdb's copy holds only in-frame clones and misses some; the assay was immunoSEQ multiplex PCR. There are 140,000 to 150,000 clones in the sample; 58% occur only once, and 5% to 7% lies in the top ten. This TCR was recovered from a human donor with alopecia areata. This specimen was CD4+ T cells sorted from blood, taken at week 0.

The CDR3: CASSLDSGGAYTQYF. CDR3 in DNA: TGTGCCAGCAGCTTGGATAGCGGGGGGGCGTATACGCAGTATTTT. This sequence joins TRBV7-3 and TRBJ2-3; 11 bases map to TRBD2. Germline V gene sequence: CDR1 SGHTA, CDR2 FQGTGA. This CDR3 has 15 residues. Unmatched junction bases numbered 6, after V lost 3 bases and J lost 7 bases.